A single sample is the source of the 29 T cell receptor beta chains below, sequenced in a study. TCRdb re-called the 5' RACE reads with MiXCR, one entry per CDR3 protein. The sample yields tens of thousands of distinct CDR3 sequences, approximately 30% seen once. Material: tumor-infiltrating memory CD4+ T cells sorted from the breast tumor. Subset here: memory CD4+ T cells, CD4+CD45RO+CD25-. The receptors shown here come from a female donor with breast cancer.

This clonotype was found a few times. The chain has TRBV6-5 and TRBJ2-6, with no clear D. CDR3 length equals 16 residues. The germline V gene encodes CDR1 MNHEY and CDR2 SVGAGI. V lost 2 bases and J lost 2, with 10 bases in between. DNA for the CDR3: TGTGCCAGCAGTTACGTGGGTGAGGCTGGGGCCAACGTCCTGACTTTC. It encodes CASSYVGEAGANVLTF.

The chain couples TRBV15 to TRBJ2-7; D perhaps matches TRBD1 (6 bases). CDR3 length equals 14 residues. Germline V lookup: CDR1 LNHNV, CDR2 YYDKDF (reference sequence). The ends were cut back, 3 bases at V and 2 bases at J, with 11 bases in the middle. The CDR3 nucleotides are TGTGCCACCAGCAGGAGGGGGAATACCTACGAGCAGTACTTC. Translated, it gives CATSRRGNTYEQYF.

This clonotype was detected many times. The chain combines TRBV4-1 with TRBJ1-4; no definite D call. V was clipped by 0 bases and J by 4 bases, with 6 bases between them. Germline V gives CDR1 MGHRA, CDR2 YSYEKL. The CDR3 is 14 amino acids. The CDR3 sequence: CASSQEQNNEKLFF. CDR3 nucleotides: TGCGCCAGCAGCCAAGAACAGAATAATGAAAAACTGTTTTTT.

Regarding this clonotype: A much larger clone differs by one base, so this may be a read error. J is TRBJ2-2 and V is TRBV5-1, with a possible D match to TRBD1 (6 bases). The CDR3 has 16 residues. Germline values: CDR1 SGHRS, CDR2 YFSETQ. V lost 0 bases to trimming and J lost 6 bases, with 15 bases between them. CDR3 loop: CASSLVQGPGSGELFF. The CDR3 nucleotides read TGCGCCAGCAGCTTGGTTCAGGGGCCGGGATCCGGGGAGCTGTTTTTT.

A note on this clonotype: A junction end diverges from the germline sequence, so it may reflect a read error. The gene calls are TRBV5-1 and TRBJ2-2; D unresolved. Per the germline V gene, CDR1 is SGHRS and CDR2 is YFSETQ. CDR3 size: 15 residues. As DNA, the CDR3 is TGCGCCGGCAGCTTGGACGCAGCCAACACCGGGGAGCTGTTTTTT. The encoded protein is CAGSLDAANTGELFF.

This rearrangement joins TRBV2 to TRBJ1-6; TRBD1 matches at 8 bases. This CDR3 spans 15 amino acids. With 5 bases clipped from V and 11 bases from J, the junction kept 11 bases outside the gene matches. The V gene's germline CDR1 is SNHLY and CDR2 FYNNEI. CDR3 sequence (DNA): TGTGCCAGCAGTCTAAACGGCAGGGGGCGGACACCCCTCCACTTT. It specifies CASSLNGRGRTPLHF.

This clonotype turned up a few times. The chain employs TRBV6-2 or TRBV6-3 and TRBJ2-1, with 8 bases lining up with TRBD2. Germline V gene lookup returns CDR1 MNHEY and CDR2 SVGEGT. Trimming at V came to 5 bases and at J to 8 bases, leaving 14 bases not matched to a gene. The CDR3 is 16 amino acids. CDR3 protein: CASSRRSGRHRYEQFF. In nucleotides, the CDR3 is TGTGCCAGCAGTCGACGGAGCGGGAGACATAGGTATGAGCAGTTCTTC.

The J gene is TRBJ2-5, the V gene TRBV6-6; 10 bases match TRBD2. CDR3 length: 18 residues. From germline, CDR1 is MNHNY and CDR2 SVGAGI (reference sequence). V shed 5 bases and J 2 bases; nucleotides not matched to a gene: 14. Here the CDR3 reads CASSPPSGSFFRQETQYF. DNA for the CDR3: TGTGCCAGCAGTCCCCCTAGCGGGAGCTTCTTTCGTCAAGAGACCCAGTACTTC.

This clonotype was recorded a few times. This chain joins TRBV5-1 and TRBJ2-7; 7 bases match TRBD1. The CDR3 runs to 16 residues. With V trimmed by 4 bases and J by 1 base, 11 bases remained unmatched. Germline V gives CDR1 SGHRS, CDR2 YFSETQ. CDR3 loop: CASSQPQGSPSYEQYF. The CDR3 bases are TGCGCCAGCAGCCAACCACAGGGGAGCCCTTCCTACGAGCAGTACTTC.

This clonotype is judged medium-sized. This chain connects TRBV6-1 to TRBJ1-1; D gene uncertain. The germline V gene encodes CDR1 MNHNS and CDR2 SASEGT. Trimming shortened V by 5 bases and J by 0 bases, and 7 bases separated the two germline ends. The CDR3 has 13 residues. The CDR3 is CASSSDLNTEAFF. The CDR3, as DNA: TGTGCCAGCAGTTCGGACCTGAACACTGAAGCTTTCTTT.

This clonotype was picked up many times. The CDR3 region is CASSRMDSYNEQFF. DNA for the CDR3: TGTGCCAGCAGTCGAATGGATTCCTACAATGAGCAGTTCTTC. The chain employs TRBV27 and TRBJ2-1; D unclear. Germline assignment: CDR1 MNHEY and CDR2 SMNVEV (reference sequence). This CDR3 region has 14 residues. V lost 5 bases and J 1 base, leaving 9 bases between the germline ends.

The chain has TRBV5-1 and TRBJ2-2, with TRBD1 as a possible D gene (5 bases). V was clipped by 3 bases and J by 1 base, with 13 bases between them. The CDR3 contains 16 residues. Germline V CDR1 and CDR2: SGHRS, YFSETQ. The CDR3 bases are TGCGCCAGCAGCTCTATACAGGACATGAACACCGGGGAGCTGTTTTTT. It translates to CASSSIQDMNTGELFF. The full variable domain, rest sourced from reference TRBV5-1 and TRBJ2-2, is KAGVTQTPRYLIKTRGQQVTLSCSPISGHRSVSWYQQTPGQGLQFLFEYFSETQRNKGNFPGRFSGRQFSNSRSEMNVSTLELGDSALYLCASSSIQDMNTGELFFGEGSRLTVL.

This sequence joins TRBV12-3 or TRBV12-4 and TRBJ2-3; the match to TRBD2 covers 7 bases. V lost 7 bases to trimming and J lost 4 bases; unmatched junction nucleotides: 14. The CDR3 runs to 16 residues. CDR3 nucleotides: TGTGCCAGCACCCCCACGGGCGGGGGTCTCTCAGATACGCAGTATTTT. This sequence encodes CASTPTGGGLSDTQYF.

This clonotype is categorized as medium-sized. The chain is built from TRBV6-1 and TRBJ1-6; the D is unclear. V lost 0 bases and J 0 bases, leaving 6 bases between the germline ends. Germline CDR1 and CDR2: MNHNS and SASEGT. The CDR3 consists of 16 residues. CDR3 DNA sequence: TGTGCCAGCAGTGAAGCTTACGGCTCCTATAATTCACCCCTCCACTTT. It specifies CASSEAYGSYNSPLHF.

Remarks on this clonotype: Sequence at one end of the junction differs from germline and may be a read error. This chain links TRBV12-3 or TRBV12-4 with TRBJ2-2, with D tentatively TRBD1 or TRBD2 (5 bases each). The CDR3 sequence is 15 residues long. The CDR3 DNA is TGTGCCAGCAGTTTAACGCAGGGAAACACCGGGGAGCTGTCTTTT. This gives the protein CASSLTQGNTGELSF.

This clonotype was counted at least ten times. The genes are TRBV7-2 and TRBJ2-5; D perhaps matches TRBD2 (6 bases). The V and J ends lost 4 bases and 5 bases respectively, with 20 bases between them. Germline V CDR1 and CDR2: SGHTA, FQGNSA. The CDR3 spans 16 residues. The CDR3 protein is CASSSGTPITAETQYF. CDR3 nucleotide sequence: TGTGCCAGCAGCTCCGGGACTCCCATTACGGCGGAGACCCAGTACTTC.

J is TRBJ1-3 and V is TRBV6-5, with no clear D. Trimming stripped 4 bases from V and 0 bases from J, with 7 bases between. Per germline, CDR1 MNHEY and CDR2 SVGAGI. The CDR3 runs 14 residues. The chain's CDR3 is CASSSGSSGNTIYF. CDR3 bases: TGTGCCAGCAGTTCGGGCAGCTCTGGAAACACCATATATTTT.

This clonotype occurred many times. The chain combines TRBV6-2 or TRBV6-3 with TRBJ2-5, with D uncertain. The V end lost 8 bases, the J end lost 3 bases, and 13 bases lay between the germline ends. The CDR3 sequence is 13 residues long. Germline assignment: CDR1 MNHEY and CDR2 SVGEGT. The CDR3 coding sequence is TGTGCCAGCCGCCTCCTCCGGAAAGAGACCCAGTACTTC. It specifies CASRLLRKETQYF.

This clonotype turned up a few times. V and J are TRBV28 and TRBJ2-2; D possibly uses TRBD1 or TRBD2 (5 bases each). CDR1 is MDHEN, CDR2 SYDVKM, per germline. The ends were cut back, 8 bases at V and 3 bases at J, with 10 bases in the middle. This CDR3 contains 13 residues. The CDR3 sequence: CASRDGDTGELFF. Here the CDR3 DNA reads TGTGCCAGCCGGGACGGCGACACCGGGGAGCTGTTTTTT.

This clonotype occurred a few times. The rearrangement uses TRBV5-1 and TRBJ1-4; D gene ambiguous. V lost 4 bases, J lost 5 bases, and 15 bases lay in between. Per germline, CDR1 SGHRS and CDR2 YFSETQ. The CDR3 spans 15 residues. In DNA form, the CDR3 reads TGCGCCAGCAGCCCCCGGCCCGGGGTAAATGAAAAACTGTTTTTT. It is translated as CASSPRPGVNEKLFF.

This clonotype was recorded a few times. CDR3 amino acids: CALTPGNTGELFF. CDR3 nucleotide sequence: TGTGCACTTACCCCCGGGAACACCGGGGAGCTGTTTTTT. This chain connects TRBV7-8 to TRBJ2-2; D uncertain. CDR3 size: 13 residues. Looked up from germline, CDR1 is SGHVS and CDR2 is FQNEAQ. Variable domain in full (rest from reference TRBV7-8 and TRBJ2-2): GAGVSQSPRYKVAKRGQDVALRCDPISGHVSLFWYQQALGQGPEFLTYFQNEAQLDKSGLPSDRFFAERPEGSVSTLKIQRTQQEDSAVYLCALTPGNTGELFFGEGSRLTVL.

The rearrangement links TRBV28 to TRBJ2-7, with D tentatively TRBD2 (6 bases). The CDR3 contains 18 residues. CDR1 and CDR2 from the germline V gene are MDHEN and SYDVKM. V lost 4 bases, J lost 0 bases, and 22 bases lay in between. This CDR3 reads CASSSLPIRDSDSYEQYF. The CDR3 DNA reads as TGTGCCAGCAGTTCCCTCCCCATCCGGGACTCGGACTCCTACGAGCAGTACTTC.

This clonotype was observed a handful of times. The V call is TRBV29-1, the J call TRBJ2-5, with D perhaps being TRBD1 or TRBD2 (5 bases each). The CDR3 sequence is 11 residues long. The V gene lost 7 bases and the J gene lost 9 bases, with 15 bases spanning the gap. Germline V gene sequence: CDR1 SQVTM, CDR2 ANQGSEA. The CDR3 protein is CSAEGSLAQYF. The CDR3 bases are TGCAGCGCCGAGGGGTCTCTGGCCCAGTACTTC.

In its sample, this clonotype was seen many times. This chain links TRBV6-1 with TRBJ1-2; D remains ambiguous. V shed 10 bases and J shed 5 bases, with 5 bases lying between them. The CDR3 contains 9 residues. Looked up from germline, CDR1 is MNHNS and CDR2 is SASEGT. The CDR3 coding sequence is TGTGCCACCCAATATGGCTACACCTTC. Translated: CATQYGYTF.

Concerning this clonotype itself: This could be a read error, since a much larger clone is one nucleotide away. The CDR3 spells CASSLNWDEETLYF. CDR3 bases: TGTGCCAGCAGTTTAAACTGGGATGAAGAGACCCTGTACTTC. The chain combines TRBV27 with TRBJ2-5; no reliable D call. Germline V gene sequence: CDR1 MNHEY, CDR2 SMNVEV (reference sequence). CDR3 length: 14 amino acids.

This clonotype was counted many times. The CDR3 coding sequence is TGTGCCACCGGACCTGCCGAACAGGGGTTACAGCCCCAGCATTTT. It codes for CATGPAEQGLQPQHF. This chain joins TRBV27 and TRBJ1-5; 7 bases align to TRBD1. Germline V gives CDR1 MNHEY, CDR2 SMNVEV (reference sequence). J gave up 7 bases and V 10 bases, and 16 bases lay outside the gene matches. The CDR3 runs 15 residues.

The V gene is TRBV4-2, the J gene TRBJ1-6, with a possible D match to TRBD1 (5 bases). The germline CDR1 and CDR2 sequences are LGHNA and YNFKEQ. This CDR3 has 13 amino acids. Trimming shortened V by 0 bases and J by 16 bases, and 13 bases separated the two germline ends. In DNA, the CDR3 is TGTGCCAGCAGCCAAGATCTTGGGGGAGCTCTCCACTTT. Translating it yields CASSQDLGGALHF.

This clonotype came up a few times. The rearrangement links TRBV5-1 to TRBJ2-4; D might be TRBD1 (5 bases). CDR1 and CDR2 (germline): SGHRS, YFSETQ. Trimming removed 0 bases at V and 8 bases at J, with 9 bases between. The CDR3 extends over 13 amino acids. CDR3: CASSLEGSDIQYF. The CDR3, as DNA: TGCGCCAGCAGCTTGGAGGGGTCGGACATTCAGTACTTC.

This clonotype was counted between two and nine times. The chain couples TRBV2 to TRBJ2-3, with 7 bases aligning to TRBD2. This CDR3 has 13 residues. Germline CDR1 reads SNHLY; CDR2 reads FYNNEI. Losses at the gene ends were 7 bases for V and 2 bases for J; bases not matched to a gene: 3. CDR3 sequence (DNA): TGTGCCAGCATGGCGGGAGACACAGATACGCAGTATTTT. Protein product: CASMAGDTDTQYF.